This T cell receptor (beta chain) was captured in a study of shared clonotypes between healthy human individuals. The method was immunoSEQ multiplex PCR; TCRdb's version includes in-frame clones alone and lacks a portion of them. Of roughly 720,000 clones in the sample, roughly 87% were seen once. Germline V gene data show CDR1 as SGHNT and CDR2 as YYREEE (reference sequence). The CDR3 extends over 16 amino acids. V shed 0 bases, J shed 5 bases, and the junction held 6 bases outside the gene matches. This clone has just one count. The clonotype originates from a man younger than 35 in good health. Some clones in this sample may be carry-over from other donors' samples. Sequenced material: memory CD8+ T cells from PBMCs. Subset of the sample: CD45RO+ cells pooled with CCR7-negative TemRA cells. J is TRBJ2-2 and V is TRBV5-4; TRBD2 aligns across 8 bases. The CDR3 loop is CASSLAGGSGTGELFF. The CDR3 bases are TGTGCCAGCAGCTTGGCGGGAGGGTCGGGAACCGGGGAGCTGTTTTTT. Filled out from reference TRBV5-4 and TRBJ2-2, the complete variable domain reads ETGVTQSPTHLIKTRGQQVTLRCSSQSGHNTVSWYQQALGQGPQFIFQYYREEENGRGNFPPRFSGLQFPNYSSELNVNALELDDSALYLCASSLAGGSGTGELFFGEGSRLTVL.